The TCR beta chain under discussion was sequenced for a study of human versus mouse CDR3 diversity and MHC coevolution. Findings and limits, study-wide: On average, humans showed more CDR3 deletions and insertions than mice.

Comments on this clone: No antigen is known for it.

Method: immunoSEQ multiplex PCR; TCRdb's copy keeps in-frame clones and lacks some. The table includes fewer than 80,000 clones, roughly 92% detected once. The CDR3 is 16 amino acids. Germline V gene data show CDR1 as MNHEY and CDR2 as SMNVEV (reference sequence). The V and J ends lost 9 bases and 5 bases, in that order; junction bases with no gene match: 18. The sample consisted of naive CD4+ T cells from blood. Subset denoted: CD45RO-negative CD62L-positive naive CD4 T cells. The gene calls are TRBV27 and TRBJ1-2; 7 positions agree with TRBD1. The origin of this receptor is a person aged 30 to 69 in good health. The CDR3 region has the DNA TGTGCCAGATCTCCGGCAGTAAGAACCAGGGGGTATGGCTACACCTTC. It encodes CARSPAVRTRGYGYTF.